This T cell receptor beta chain was documented in a study of blood T cell repertoires in COVID-19. Overall study context: There were acute and convalescent COVID-19 samples, and they came from the United States, Italy and Spain. PBMCs, B-cell-depleted T cells, or T cells were the source of the cDNA or gDNA that made up the material.

The table came from immunoSEQ multiplex PCR; TCRdb's copy has only in-frame clones and leaves some out. This table has about 52,000 clones, 81% appearing once. Germline V gene sequence: CDR1 SQVTM, CDR2 ANQGSEA. The CDR3 is 10 residues long. Trimming removed 7 bases at V and 5 bases at J, with 8 bases between. This clone has more than one count but fewer than ten. This TCR derives from a woman at least 80 years old with COVID-19, enrolled during active disease. Sequencing used peripheral blood. The V gene is TRBV29-1, the J gene TRBJ2-5; unclear D gene. CDR3 sequence: CSGLVETQYF. CDR3 nucleotides: TGCAGCGGATTAGTGGAGACCCAGTACTTC.